This is a list of T cell receptor beta chains from one sample in a study of blood T cell repertoires in COVID-19. Profiling relied on immunoSEQ multiplex PCR, and the TCRdb table lists in-frame clones only, not all of them. The table lists over 120,000 clones, 81% of them singletons. What was sequenced was peripheral blood. These TCRs come from a human donor in a cohort sampled during active COVID-19. Both conserved end residues are trimmed from each CDR3. The order of the fields is J gene, V gene, CDR3 protein.

TRBJ2-5	TRBV5-5	ASSLQGVDETQY
TRBJ1-2	TRBV7-2	ASSLGTANYGYT
TRBJ1-2	TRBV5-1	ASSKDREGYT
TRBJ2-4	TRBV4-2	ASSPRDSDSLAKNIQY
TRBJ1-5	TRBV28	ASSLHSGRGSNQPQH
TRBJ2-1	TRBV7-2	ASSSQSGLAGVGF
TRBJ2-1	TRBV6-6	ASSPSAAGGNEQF
TRBJ2-7	TRBV7-9	ASSQLAGVGLEQY
TRBJ2-6	TRBV7-2	ASSLPYGSGANVLT
TRBJ2-2	TRBV12-5	ASGFGGGFEDTGELF
TRBJ2-7	TRBV19	ASSYGQGRGEQY
TRBJ1-2	TRBV20-1	SAPVGYT
TRBJ2-7	TRBV6-6	ASSYSWTSGRNEQY
TRBJ2-1	TRBV10-3	AISVSDNEQF
TRBJ2-7	TRBV7-9	ASSLEYSGTGTGEQY
TRBJ2-7	TRBV4-3	ASSQDFPGLYEQY
TRBJ2-7	TRBV5-1	ASSIRGAPYEQY
TRBJ2-7	TRBV28	ASSLIVAEGVGLFYEQY
TRBJ2-7	TRBV27	ASSSGTGFYYEQY
TRBJ1-2	TRBV5-1	ASSPSGGENYGYT
TRBJ2-1	TRBV18	ASSLGQRWEGYNEQF
TRBJ2-3	TRBV28	ASSFDPLGREVGDTQY
TRBJ1-5	TRBV6-1	ASSALLGTFGNQPQH
TRBJ2-7	TRBV5-4	ASSLGTSGRSYEQY
TRBJ2-5	TRBV20-1	SAREPTGGRQETQY
TRBJ2-3	TRBV7-3	ASSLTRSTDTQY
TRBJ2-5	TRBV7-6	ASTSGTGGRETQY
TRBJ2-5	TRBV29-1	SVEAPTGWQETQY
TRBJ2-7	TRBV5-3	ARSLRVRTETYEQY
TRBJ2-7	TRBV3-1/TRBV3-2	ASGATGDREQY
TRBJ2-7	TRBV5-6	ASTRLGPPDSYRGYEQY
TRBJ2-5	TRBV5-1	ASSFGSGETQY
TRBJ2-5	TRBV5-1	ASSSGQAQETQY
TRBJ1-2	TRBV9	ASSVDMLAANYGYT
TRBJ2-1	TRBV7-2	ASSLDSSGSSYNEQF
TRBJ1-1	TRBV5-1	ASSATTNTEAF
TRBJ2-5	TRBV2	ASSTGLRETQY
TRBJ2-5	TRBV7-3	ASSRDRHQETQY
TRBJ2-3	TRBV9	ASSVGTSGRKADTQY
TRBJ2-7	TRBV4-2	ASSQETLAGGPGEQY
TRBJ2-7	TRBV6-1	ASSEALAGGPDEQY
TRBJ1-3	TRBV28	ASNVNRGIAGNTIY
TRBJ2-7	TRBV18	ASSPPTGPDYEQY
TRBJ2-3	TRBV19	ASSISGRGSDTQY